This T cell receptor beta chain was recorded in a study of control samples from healthy donors and cancer patients. Trimming shortened V by 6 bases and J by 8 bases, and 10 bases separated the two germline ends. Germline CDR1 reads DFQATT; CDR2 reads SNEGSKA (reference sequence). The CDR3 has 10 amino acids. The assay was immunoSEQ multiplex PCR, and TCRdb's table has in-frame clones only and misses some. The data show around 75,000 clones, with 84% seen just once and roughly 28% held by the top ten. The TCR originated in a man aged 45 to 65 in good health. The chain uses TRBV20-1 and TRBJ1-2; no clear D gene. Sequencing was done on a sample of blood. CDR3 sequence reads: CSAPDGGYTF. The CDR3 DNA sequence: TGCAGTGCCCCGGATGGGGGCTACACCTTC.